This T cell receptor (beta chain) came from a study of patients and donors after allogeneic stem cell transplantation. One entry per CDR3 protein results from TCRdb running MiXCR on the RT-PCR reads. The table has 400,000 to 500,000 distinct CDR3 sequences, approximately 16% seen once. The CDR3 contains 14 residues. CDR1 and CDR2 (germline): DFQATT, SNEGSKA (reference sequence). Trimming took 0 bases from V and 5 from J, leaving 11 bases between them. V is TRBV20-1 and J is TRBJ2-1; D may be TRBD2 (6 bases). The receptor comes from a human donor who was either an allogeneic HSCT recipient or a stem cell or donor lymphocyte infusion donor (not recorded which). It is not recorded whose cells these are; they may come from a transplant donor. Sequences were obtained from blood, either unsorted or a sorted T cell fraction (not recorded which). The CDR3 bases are TGCAGTGCTAGAGATGGGCTAGCGAACAATGAGCAGTTCTTC. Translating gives CSARDGLANNEQFF.